This T cell receptor (beta chain) was observed in a study of T cell responses to AZD1222 COVID-19 vaccine. Findings and limits, study-wide: Donors were mostly white British, more females; clonal diversity possibly underestimated.

J gave up 7 bases and V 4 bases, and 6 bases lay outside the gene matches. Germline V CDR1 and CDR2: SEHNR, FQNEAQ (reference sequence). This CDR3 has 13 residues. Concerning this clone: Its antigen is unidentified.

Generated by immunoSEQ multiplex PCR, the TCRdb table keeps only in-frame clones and is missing some. The table has 40,000 to 55,000 clones, over 85% seen once. The sequencing here drew on peripheral blood, taken 28 days after the second AZD1222 dose. The chain joins TRBV7-9 to TRBJ1-2, with 7 bases lining up with TRBD1. This clonotype was sampled from an adult who received the AZD1222 COVID-19 vaccine. CDR3 amino acids: CASSYTGAGGYTF. CDR3 in DNA: TGTGCCAGCAGCTACACAGGGGCCGGTGGCTACACCTTC.